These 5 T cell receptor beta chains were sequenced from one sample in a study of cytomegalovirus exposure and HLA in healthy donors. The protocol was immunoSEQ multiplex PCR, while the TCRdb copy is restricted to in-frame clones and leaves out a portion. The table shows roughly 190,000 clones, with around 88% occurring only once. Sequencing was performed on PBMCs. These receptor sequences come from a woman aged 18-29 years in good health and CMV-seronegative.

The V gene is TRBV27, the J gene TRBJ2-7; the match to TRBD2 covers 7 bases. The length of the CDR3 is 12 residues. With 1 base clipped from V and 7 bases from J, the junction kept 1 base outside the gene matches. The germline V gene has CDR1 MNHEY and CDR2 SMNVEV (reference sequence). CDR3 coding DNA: TGTGCCAGCAGTTTATACGGGGGGGAGCAGTACTTC. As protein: CASSLYGGEQYF.

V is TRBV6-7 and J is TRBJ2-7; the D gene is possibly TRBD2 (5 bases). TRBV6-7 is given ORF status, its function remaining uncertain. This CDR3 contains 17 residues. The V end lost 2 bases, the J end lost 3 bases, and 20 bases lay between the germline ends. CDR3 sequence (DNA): TGTGCCAGCAGTTACAACTTTCAGGAGGACGGGGACTACGAGCAGTACTTC. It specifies CASSYNFQEDGDYEQYF.

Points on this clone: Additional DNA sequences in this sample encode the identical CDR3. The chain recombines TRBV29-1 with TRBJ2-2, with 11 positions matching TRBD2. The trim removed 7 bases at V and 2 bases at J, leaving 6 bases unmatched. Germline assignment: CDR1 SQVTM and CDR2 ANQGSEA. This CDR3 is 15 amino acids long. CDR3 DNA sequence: TGCAGCGGCCGCACTAGCGGGAGCAACACCGGGGAGCTGTTTTTT. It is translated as CSGRTSGSNTGELFF.

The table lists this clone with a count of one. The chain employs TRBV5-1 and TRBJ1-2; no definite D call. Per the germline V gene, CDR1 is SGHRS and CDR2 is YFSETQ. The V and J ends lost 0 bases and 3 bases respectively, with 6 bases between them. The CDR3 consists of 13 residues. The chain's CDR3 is CASSLEQYYGYTF. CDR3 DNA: TGCGCCAGCAGCTTGGAACAATACTATGGCTACACCTTC.

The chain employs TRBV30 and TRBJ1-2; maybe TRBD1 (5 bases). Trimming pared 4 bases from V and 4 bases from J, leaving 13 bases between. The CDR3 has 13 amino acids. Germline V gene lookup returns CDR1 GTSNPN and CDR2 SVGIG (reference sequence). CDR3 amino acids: CAWNEVGGYGYTF. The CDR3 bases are TGTGCCTGGAACGAAGTGGGGGGCTATGGCTACACCTTC.